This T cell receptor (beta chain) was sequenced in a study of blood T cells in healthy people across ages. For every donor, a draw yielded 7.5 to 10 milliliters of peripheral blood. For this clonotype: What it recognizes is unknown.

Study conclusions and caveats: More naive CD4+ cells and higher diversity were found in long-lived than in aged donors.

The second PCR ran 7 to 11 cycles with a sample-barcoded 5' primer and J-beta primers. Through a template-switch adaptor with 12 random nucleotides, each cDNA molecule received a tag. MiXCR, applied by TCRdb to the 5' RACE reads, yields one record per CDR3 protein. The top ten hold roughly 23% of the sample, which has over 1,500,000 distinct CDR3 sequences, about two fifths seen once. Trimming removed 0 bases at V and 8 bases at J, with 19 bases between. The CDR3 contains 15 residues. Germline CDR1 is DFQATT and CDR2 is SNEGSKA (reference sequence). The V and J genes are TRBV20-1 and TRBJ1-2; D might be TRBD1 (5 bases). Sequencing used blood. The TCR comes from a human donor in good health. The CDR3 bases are TGCAGTGCTAGAGAGGGACTTTTGAGACAAAAGGGCTACACCTTC. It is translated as CSAREGLLRQKGYTF.